These 15 T cell receptor beta chains came from one sample sequenced in a study of blood T cell repertoires in COVID-19. Repertoires were generated with immunoSEQ multiplex PCR, while TCRdb's copy carries only in-frame clones and drops some. In the table there are about 250,000 clones, approximately 89% of which are singletons. Sequenced input: peripheral blood. These receptors came from a woman aged 25 to 45 with COVID-19, enrolled during active disease.

The chain has TRBV7-2 and TRBJ2-1; TRBD2 agrees at 7 bases. The V gene's germline CDR1 is SGHTA and CDR2 FQGNSA. V trimming: 0 bases; J trimming: 3 bases; junction bases outside the gene matches: 2. There are 15 residues in the CDR3. CDR3 bases: TGTGCCAGCAGCTTAGCGGCTAGCGGCTACAATGAGCAGTTCTTC. This gives the protein CASSLAASGYNEQFF. Together with reference TRBV7-2 and TRBJ2-1, the CDR3 gives the full variable domain: GAGVSQSPSNKVTEKGKDVELRCDPISGHTALYWYRQSLGQGLEFLIYFQGNSAPDKSGLPSDRFSAERTGGSVSTLTIQRTQQEDSAVYLCASSLAASGYNEQFFGPGTRLTVL.

This clone was picked up one time. The rearrangement links TRBV13 to TRBJ2-1; D might be TRBD1 (6 bases). This CDR3 has 17 residues. V shed 5 bases and J shed 5 bases, with 22 bases lying between them. Germline lookup yields CDR1 PRHDT and CDR2 FYEKMQ (reference sequence). The CDR3 region has the DNA TGTGCCAGCAGCATAAACCGGGACACCTACCTACACAATGAGCAGTTCTTC. Translating gives CASSINRDTYLHNEQFF.

The chain couples TRBV11-2 to TRBJ2-1, with D possibly TRBD2 on 7 matching bases. Germline V lookup: CDR1 SGHAT, CDR2 FQNNGV. V lost 5 bases and J 12 bases, leaving 14 bases between the germline ends. The CDR3 runs to 12 residues. The CDR3 loop reads CASSRGAIGQFF. The CDR3 DNA sequence: TGTGCCAGCAGCCGGGGGGCCATAGGGCAGTTCTTC.

This chain links TRBV6-2 or TRBV6-3 with TRBJ2-5, with TRBD2 matching over 8 bases. This CDR3 is built from 14 residues. J was trimmed by 2 bases and V by 6 bases; bases with no gene match: 5. Germline lookup yields CDR1 MNHEY and CDR2 SVGEGT. DNA of the CDR3: TGTGCCAGCAGCCTTATAGCGGGACAAGAGACCCAGTACTTC. It translates to CASSLIAGQETQYF.

This chain uses TRBV3-1 (or the pseudogene TRBV3-2) with TRBJ1-1, with a possible D match to TRBD1 (5 bases). Germline V lookup: CDR1 LGHDT, CDR2 YNNKEL (reference sequence). The V gene lost 1 base and the J gene lost 4 bases, with 7 bases spanning the gap. This CDR3 region has 13 residues. CDR3 DNA: TGTGCCAGCAGCCAAGGGCAGGGCACTGAAGCTTTCTTT. This sequence encodes CASSQGQGTEAFF.

This clone was seen just once. The rearrangement joins TRBV5-1 to TRBJ1-2, with D unclear. V lost 1 base to trimming and J lost 2 bases, with 6 bases between them. CDR3 length equals 13 residues. The germline CDR1 and CDR2 sequences are SGHRS and YFSETQ. Here the CDR3 DNA reads TGCGCCAGCAGCTTGTACAAGAACTATGGCTACACCTTC. The encoded protein is CASSLYKNYGYTF. Full variable domain (rest looked up from reference TRBV5-1 and TRBJ1-2): KAGVTQTPRYLIKTRGQQVTLSCSPISGHRSVSWYQQTPGQGLQFLFEYFSETQRNKGNFPGRFSGRQFSNSRSEMNVSTLELGDSALYLCASSLYKNYGYTFGSGTRLTVV.

The chain is built from TRBV20-1 and TRBJ1-2; tentatively, D is TRBD1 (6 bases). Germline V lookup: CDR1 DFQATT, CDR2 SNEGSKA (reference sequence). This CDR3 region has 14 residues. V was trimmed by 3 bases and J by 8 bases, leaving 19 bases between them. The CDR3 region is CSASYGGGLGGYTF. The CDR3, as DNA: TGCAGTGCTAGTTACGGCGGGGGGCTAGGCGGCTACACCTTC.

The rearrangement links TRBV6-2 or TRBV6-3 to TRBJ1-1; 7 bases are shared with TRBD1. Germline CDR1 MNHEY, CDR2 SVGEGT. The junction had 9 bases not matched to a gene; V was cut back by 2 bases and J by 6 bases. The CDR3 contains 15 residues. Here the CDR3 reads CASSYGFFGTAEAFF. The CDR3 coding sequence is TGTGCCAGCAGTTACGGTTTCTTTGGGACAGCTGAAGCTTTCTTT.

The chain joins TRBV6-5 to TRBJ2-1; the match to TRBD1 covers 10 bases. The germline V gene encodes CDR1 MNHEY and CDR2 SVGAGI. V trimming: 6 bases; J trimming: 10 bases; junction bases outside the gene matches: 3. This CDR3 spans 12 amino acids. The CDR3 region has the DNA TGTGCCAGCAGGACAGGGGGCGGAGAGCAGTTCTTC. This sequence encodes CASRTGGGEQFF.

Regarding this clone: The identical CDR3 is also encoded by other nucleotide sequences in the sample. The chain is built from TRBV5-1 and TRBJ2-2, with 11 bases lining up with TRBD1. Trimming took 5 bases from V and 4 from J; bases not matched to a gene: 4. CDR1 is SGHRS, CDR2 YFSETQ, per germline. This CDR3 is 15 amino acids long. The CDR3 reads CASSPGTGGTGELFF. The CDR3 DNA is TGCGCCAGCAGTCCGGGGACAGGGGGCACCGGGGAGCTGTTTTTT. Combining the CDR3 with reference TRBV5-1 and TRBJ2-2 gives the whole variable domain KAGVTQTPRYLIKTRGQQVTLSCSPISGHRSVSWYQQTPGQGLQFLFEYFSETQRNKGNFPGRFSGRQFSNSRSEMNVSTLELGDSALYLCASSPGTGGTGELFFGEGSRLTVL.

This chain connects TRBV30 to TRBJ1-2; a weak D match, TRBD1 (6 bases). Trimming cost V 2 bases and J 4 bases, with 14 bases left between them. The CDR3 runs to 14 residues. CDR1 is GTSNPN, CDR2 SVGIG, per germline (reference sequence). CDR3 region: CAWSTLGRGYGYTF. The CDR3 nucleotides read TGTGCCTGGAGTACCCTCGGCAGGGGCTATGGCTACACCTTC.

The chain joins TRBV19 to TRBJ1-5; no clear D. The CDR3 is 14 residues long. The V end lost 3 bases, the J end lost 4 bases, and 10 bases lay between the germline ends. CDR1 is LNHDA, CDR2 SQIVND, per germline (reference sequence). The CDR3 reads CASSITRENQPQHF. Written as DNA, the CDR3 is TGTGCCAGTAGTATTACAAGGGAGAATCAGCCCCAGCATTTT. Based on the CDR3 plus reference TRBV19 and TRBJ1-5, the full variable domain is DGGITQSPKYLFRKEGQNVTLSCEQNLNHDAMYWYRQDPGQGLRLIYYSQIVNDFQKGDIAEGYSVSREKKESFPLTVTSAQKNPTAFYLCASSITRENQPQHFGDGTRLSIL.

The V call is TRBV7-2, the J call TRBJ1-4, with a tentative D call TRBD1 (6 bases). With 1 base removed from V and 5 bases from J, the gap between germline ends came to 11 bases. This CDR3 spans 15 amino acids. Germline CDR1 SGHTA, CDR2 FQGNSA. The CDR3 here is CASSLGGGNNEKLFF. The CDR3 DNA sequence: TGTGCCAGCAGCTTAGGAGGGGGAAACAATGAAAAACTGTTTTTT.

This rearrangement joins TRBV7-8 to TRBJ1-2, with D possibly TRBD1 on 6 matching bases. The CDR3 is 15 residues long. Germline assignment: CDR1 SGHVS and CDR2 FQNEAQ. V lost 1 base and J 6 bases, leaving 15 bases between the germline ends. CDR3 loop: CASSLGPTGFDGYTF. Written as DNA, the CDR3 is TGTGCCAGCAGCTTAGGTCCGACAGGCTTTGATGGCTACACCTTC.

In nucleotides, the CDR3 is TGTGCCAGCAGTTACCGGGAGGGTCAGCCCCAGCATTTT. Translating gives CASSYREGQPQHF. The J gene is TRBJ1-5, the V gene TRBV6-5; D call uncertain. This CDR3 comprises 13 residues. The germline gives CDR1 MNHEY, CDR2 SVGAGI. Trimming took 2 bases from V and 6 from J, leaving 8 bases between them.